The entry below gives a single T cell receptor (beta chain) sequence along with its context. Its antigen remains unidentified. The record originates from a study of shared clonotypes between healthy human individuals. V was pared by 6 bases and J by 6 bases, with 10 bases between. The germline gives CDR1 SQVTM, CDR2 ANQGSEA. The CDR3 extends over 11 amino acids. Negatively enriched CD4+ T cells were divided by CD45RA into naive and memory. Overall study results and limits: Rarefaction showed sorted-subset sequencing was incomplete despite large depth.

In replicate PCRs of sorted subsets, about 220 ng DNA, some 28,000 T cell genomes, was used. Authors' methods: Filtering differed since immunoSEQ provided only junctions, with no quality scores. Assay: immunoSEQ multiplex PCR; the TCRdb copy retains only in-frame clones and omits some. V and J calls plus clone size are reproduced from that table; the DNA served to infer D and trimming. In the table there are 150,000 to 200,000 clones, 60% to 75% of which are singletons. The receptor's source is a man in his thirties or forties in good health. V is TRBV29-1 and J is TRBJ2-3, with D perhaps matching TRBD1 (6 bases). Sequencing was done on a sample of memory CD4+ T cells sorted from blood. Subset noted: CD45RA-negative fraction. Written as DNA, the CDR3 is TGCAGCGTCTCAACAGGGGATACGCAGTATTTT. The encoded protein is CSVSTGDTQYF.